Each of the 9 T cell receptor beta chains below was sequenced from the same sample in a study of T cell responses to AZD1222 COVID-19 vaccine. Method: immunoSEQ multiplex PCR; TCRdb's copy keeps in-frame clones and lacks some. The sample lists about 97,000 clones; 75% to 90% were seen once. The input for sequencing was peripheral blood, taken on day 0 of AZD1222 vaccination. These receptors all stem from an adult in good health.

This sequence joins TRBV28 and TRBJ2-1; 9 bases align to TRBD2. Germline loops: CDR1 MDHEN, CDR2 SYDVKM. The CDR3 has 18 residues. V lost 7 bases to trimming and J lost 6 bases; unmatched junction nucleotides: 19. In DNA form, the CDR3 reads TGTGCCAGCATCATTGGGGGTAGCGGGAGCATAAACCCCAATGAGCAGTTCTTC. As protein: CASIIGGSGSINPNEQFF.

V gene TRBV7-9 combines with J gene TRBJ1-4; D ambiguous. V shed 5 bases and J shed 8 bases, with 9 bases lying between them. There are 12 residues in the CDR3. CDR1 is SEHNR, CDR2 FQNEAQ, per germline (reference sequence). This CDR3 reads CASSHRHEKLFF. As DNA, the CDR3 is TGTGCCAGCAGCCACCGGCACGAAAAACTGTTTTTT.

The chain combines TRBV11-2 with TRBJ1-5; D call uncertain. Trimming removed 5 bases at V and 0 bases at J, with 5 bases between. The CDR3 has 13 residues. CDR1 is SGHAT, CDR2 FQNNGV, per germline. DNA of the CDR3: TGTGCCAGCAGCGGCGGTAGCAATCAGCCCCAGCATTTT. Its translation: CASSGGSNQPQHF.

This clone occurred a few times. The chain couples TRBV5-1 to TRBJ2-7, with D hard to call. V was cut by 0 bases and J by 2 bases, with 12 bases left in between. CDR3 length equals 15 residues. The V gene's germline CDR1 is SGHRS and CDR2 YFSETQ. CDR3 sequence (DNA): TGCGCCAGCAGCTTGGCACTCGGACGCCCCTACGAGCAGTACTTC. Residues: CASSLALGRPYEQYF. The full variable domain, rest sourced from reference TRBV5-1 and TRBJ2-7, is KAGVTQTPRYLIKTRGQQVTLSCSPISGHRSVSWYQQTPGQGLQFLFEYFSETQRNKGNFPGRFSGRQFSNSRSEMNVSTLELGDSALYLCASSLALGRPYEQYFGPGTRLTVT.

The V gene is TRBV2, the J gene TRBJ1-3; tentatively, D is TRBD1 (5 bases). Germline CDR1 reads SNHLY; CDR2 reads FYNNEI. V dropped 3 bases and J dropped 0 bases, with 9 bases sitting between them. The CDR3 sequence is 15 residues long. The CDR3 spells CASSDAGTSGNTIYF. As DNA, the CDR3 is TGTGCCAGCAGTGACGCCGGGACCTCTGGAAACACCATATATTTT.

The chain uses TRBV5-1 and TRBJ1-3; no definite D call. CDR1 and CDR2 (germline): SGHRS, YFSETQ. Trimming removed 0 bases from V and 0 bases from J, with 13 bases in between. This CDR3 is 17 amino acids long. The CDR3 DNA reads as TGCGCCAGCAGCTTGGTGGGAGGCCAAGGCTCTGGAAACACCATATATTTT. Protein product: CASSLVGGQGSGNTIYF.

The V and J genes are TRBV7-6 and TRBJ1-4; a weak D match, TRBD1 (5 bases). CDR1 is SGHVS, CDR2 FNYEAQ, per germline. The CDR3 has 15 residues. Trimming removed 5 bases at V and 3 bases at J, with 13 bases between. The CDR3 reads CASSLLGGANEKLFF. The CDR3 region has the DNA TGTGCCAGCAGCCTCCTTGGGGGAGCTAATGAAAAACTGTTTTTT.

This clone was observed a few times. The chain links TRBV6-2 or TRBV6-3 to TRBJ2-7; possibly TRBD1 for D (5 bases). Germline V gene lookup returns CDR1 MNHEY and CDR2 SVGEGT. The CDR3 totals 11 residues. V was cut by 6 bases and J by 6 bases, with 9 bases left in between. The CDR3 DNA reads TGTGCCAGCAGCCGCAGGGTCGAGCAGTACTTC. This gives the protein CASSRRVEQYF.

CDR3 DNA sequence: TGTGCCACCCAGGGACAGGCGAGCTCCTACGAGCAGTACTTC. Translated, it gives CATQGQASSYEQYF. V and J are TRBV28 and TRBJ2-7, with 8 bases fitting TRBD1. The CDR3 runs to 14 residues. The junction had 8 bases not matched to a gene; V was cut back by 10 bases and J by 0 bases. From germline, CDR1 is MDHEN and CDR2 SYDVKM.